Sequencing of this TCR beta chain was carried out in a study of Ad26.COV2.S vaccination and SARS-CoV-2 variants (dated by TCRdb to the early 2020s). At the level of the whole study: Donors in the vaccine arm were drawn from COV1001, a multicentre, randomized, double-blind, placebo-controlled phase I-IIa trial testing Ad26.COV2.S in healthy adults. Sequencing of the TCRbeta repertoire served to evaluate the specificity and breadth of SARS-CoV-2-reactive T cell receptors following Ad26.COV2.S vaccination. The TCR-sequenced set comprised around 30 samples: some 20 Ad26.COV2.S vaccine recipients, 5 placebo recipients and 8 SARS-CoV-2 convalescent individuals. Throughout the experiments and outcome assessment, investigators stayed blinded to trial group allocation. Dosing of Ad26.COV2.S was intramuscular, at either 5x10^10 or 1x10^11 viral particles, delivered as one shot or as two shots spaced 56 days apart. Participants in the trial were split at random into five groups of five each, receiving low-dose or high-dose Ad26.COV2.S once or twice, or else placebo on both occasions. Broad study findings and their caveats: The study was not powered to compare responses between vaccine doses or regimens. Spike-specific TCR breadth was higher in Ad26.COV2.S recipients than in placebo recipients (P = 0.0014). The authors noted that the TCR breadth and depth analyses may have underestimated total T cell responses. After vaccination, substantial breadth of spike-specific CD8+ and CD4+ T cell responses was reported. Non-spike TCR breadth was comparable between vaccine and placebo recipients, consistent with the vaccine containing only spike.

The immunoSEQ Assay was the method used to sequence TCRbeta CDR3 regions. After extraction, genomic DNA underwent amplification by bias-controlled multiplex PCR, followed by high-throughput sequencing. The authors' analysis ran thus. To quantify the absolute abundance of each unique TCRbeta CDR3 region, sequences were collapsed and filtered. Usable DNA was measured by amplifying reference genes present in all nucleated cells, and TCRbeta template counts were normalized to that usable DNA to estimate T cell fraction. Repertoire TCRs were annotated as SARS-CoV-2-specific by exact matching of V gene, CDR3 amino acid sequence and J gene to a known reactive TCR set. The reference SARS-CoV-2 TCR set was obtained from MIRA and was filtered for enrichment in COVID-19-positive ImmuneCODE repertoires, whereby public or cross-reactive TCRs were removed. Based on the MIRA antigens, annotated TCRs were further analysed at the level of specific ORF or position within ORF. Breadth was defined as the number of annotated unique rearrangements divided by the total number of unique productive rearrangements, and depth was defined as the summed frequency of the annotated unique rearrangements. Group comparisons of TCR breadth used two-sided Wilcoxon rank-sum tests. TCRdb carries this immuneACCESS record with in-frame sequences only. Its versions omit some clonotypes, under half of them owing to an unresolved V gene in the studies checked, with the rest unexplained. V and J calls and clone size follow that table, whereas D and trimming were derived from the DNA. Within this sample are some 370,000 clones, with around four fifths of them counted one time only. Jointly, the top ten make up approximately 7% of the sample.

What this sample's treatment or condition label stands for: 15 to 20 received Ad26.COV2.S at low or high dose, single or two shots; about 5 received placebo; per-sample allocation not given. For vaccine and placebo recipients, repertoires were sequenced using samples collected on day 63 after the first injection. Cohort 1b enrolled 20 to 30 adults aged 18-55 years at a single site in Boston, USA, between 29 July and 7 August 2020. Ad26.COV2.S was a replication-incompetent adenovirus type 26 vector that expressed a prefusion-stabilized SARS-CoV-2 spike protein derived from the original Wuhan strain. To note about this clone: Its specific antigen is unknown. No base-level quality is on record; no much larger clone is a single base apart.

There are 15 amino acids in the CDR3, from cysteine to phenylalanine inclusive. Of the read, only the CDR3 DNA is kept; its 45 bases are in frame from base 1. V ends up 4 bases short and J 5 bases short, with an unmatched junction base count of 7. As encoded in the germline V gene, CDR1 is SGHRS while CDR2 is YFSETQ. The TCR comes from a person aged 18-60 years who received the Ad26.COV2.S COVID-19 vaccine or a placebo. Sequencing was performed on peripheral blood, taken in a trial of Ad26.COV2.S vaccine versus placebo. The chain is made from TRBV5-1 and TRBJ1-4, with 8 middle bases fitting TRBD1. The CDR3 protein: CASSPRQGLNEKLFF. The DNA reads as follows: TGCGCCAGCAGCCCCAGACAGGGGTTAAATGAAAAACTGTTTTTT.